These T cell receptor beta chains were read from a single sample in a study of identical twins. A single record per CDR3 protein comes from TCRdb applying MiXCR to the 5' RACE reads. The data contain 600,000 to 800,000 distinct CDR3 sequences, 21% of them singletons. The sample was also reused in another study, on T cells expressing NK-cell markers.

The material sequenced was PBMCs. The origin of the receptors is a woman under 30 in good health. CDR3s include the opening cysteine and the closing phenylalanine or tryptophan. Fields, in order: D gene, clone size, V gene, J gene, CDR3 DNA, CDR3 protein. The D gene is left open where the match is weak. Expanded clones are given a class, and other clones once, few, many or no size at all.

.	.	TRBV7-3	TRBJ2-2	TGTGCCAGCTCTGGTGGCAGCGATAACACCGGGGAGCTGTTTTTT	CASSGGSDNTGELFF
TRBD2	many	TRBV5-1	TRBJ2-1	TGCGCCAGCAGCTTGACTGTGACTAGCGGGCCAAATGAGCAGTTCTTC	CASSLTVTSGPNEQFF
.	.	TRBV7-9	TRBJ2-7	TGTGCCAGCAGTTCGCGGTCCCCCCCTTCCTACGAGCAGTACTTC	CASSSRSPPSYEQYF
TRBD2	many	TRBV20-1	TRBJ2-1	TGCAGTGCTAGAGATTCGTCTAGCGGGAGAAATGAGCAGTTCTTC	CSARDSSSGRNEQFF
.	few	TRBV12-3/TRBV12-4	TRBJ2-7	TGTGCCAGCAGTTCCGTGGATTACAGGGCCGAGCAGTACTTC	CASSSVDYRAEQYF
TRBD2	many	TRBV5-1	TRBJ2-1	TGTGCCAGCAGTTTGGTAGCGGGAACCTACAATGAGCAGTTCTTC	CASSLVAGTYNEQFF
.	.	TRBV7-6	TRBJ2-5	TGTGCCAGCAGCCTCTACGGGGGAGGAGAGACCCAGTACTTC	CASSLYGGGETQYF
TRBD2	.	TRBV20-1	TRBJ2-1	TGCAGTGCTAGAGATCTAACTAGCGGGAGGGTTGAGGATGAGCAGTTCTTC	CSARDLTSGRVEDEQFF
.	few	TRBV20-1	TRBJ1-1	TGCAGTGCTTCGGGACAACCGAACACTGAAGCTTTCTTT	CSASGQPNTEAFF
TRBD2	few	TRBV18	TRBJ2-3	TGTGCCAGCTCGGAGTTAGCGGGGTTTCAGGCAACGCAGTATTTT	CASSELAGFQATQYF
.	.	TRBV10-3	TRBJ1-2	TGTGCCATCAGACAGGGCGGGAACTATGGCTACACCTTC	CAIRQGGNYGYTF
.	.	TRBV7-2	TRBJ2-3	TGTGCCAGCAGCTCGGGGGGCAATACGCAGTATTTT	CASSSGGNTQYF
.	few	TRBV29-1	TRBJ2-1	TGCAGCGACCTGGGGCTAGCTGGGGATGAGCAGTTCTTC	CSDLGLAGDEQFF
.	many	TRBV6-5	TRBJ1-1	TGTGCCAGCAGTTACCGGTTGGCAGGGAACACTGAAGCTTTCTTT	CASSYRLAGNTEAFF
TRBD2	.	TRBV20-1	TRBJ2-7	TGCAGTGCTAGGAGATCTAGCGGGGCCTCCGAGCAGTACTTC	CSARRSSGASEQYF
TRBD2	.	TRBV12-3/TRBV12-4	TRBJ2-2	TGTGCCAGCAGTCCGGGGCGGGGGGTTAGCGGGGAGCTGTTTTTT	CASSPGRGVSGELFF
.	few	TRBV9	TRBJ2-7	TGTGCCAGCAGCGCGGGGACCTTAGACGAGCAGTACTTC	CASSAGTLDEQYF
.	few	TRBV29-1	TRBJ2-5	TGCAGCGTTCTACTAGGCCAAGAGACCCAGTACTTC	CSVLLGQETQYF
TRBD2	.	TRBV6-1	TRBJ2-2	TGTGCCAGCAGTCAAGCGGGAAGGGAGCTGTTTTTT	CASSQAGRELFF
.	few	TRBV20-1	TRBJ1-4	TGCAGTGCTCACCTTTTTAATGAAAAACTGTTTTTT	CSAHLFNEKLFF
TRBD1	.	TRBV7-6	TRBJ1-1	TGTGCCAGCAGCTCCCGAGACAGGGGGTGGCCTGAAGCTTTCTTT	CASSSRDRGWPEAFF
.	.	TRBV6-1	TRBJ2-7	TGTGCCAGCACCCCGACTGCAAACTCCTACGAGCAGTACTTC	CASTPTANSYEQYF
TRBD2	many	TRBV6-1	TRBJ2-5	TGTGCCAGCAGTGAATCGGGGGGAGGGCGAGAGACCCAGTACTTC	CASSESGGGRETQYF
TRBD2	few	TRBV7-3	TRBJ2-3	TGTGCCAGCAGCGTAGCGACTAGCGGGGGCACAGATACGCAGTATTTT	CASSVATSGGTDTQYF
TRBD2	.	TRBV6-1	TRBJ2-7	TGTGCCAGCAGAACTAGCGGGAGAACCTACGAGCAGTACTTC	CASRTSGRTYEQYF
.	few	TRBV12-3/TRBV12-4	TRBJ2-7	TGTGCCAGCAGTTTAGAGGACAGAACCTACGAGCAGTACTTC	CASSLEDRTYEQYF
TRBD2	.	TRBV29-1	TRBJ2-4	TGCAGCGTTCAACCCCCCAGCGGGGGGGCGTACATTCAGTACTTC	CSVQPPSGGAYIQYF
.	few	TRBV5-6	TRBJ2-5	TGTGCCAGCACGGTAGGGTGGAGGGATTGGGAGACCCAGTACTTC	CASTVGWRDWETQYF
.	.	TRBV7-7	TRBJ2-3	TGTGCTAGCAGCTTAGCCCCGAACACAGATACGCAGTATTTT	CASSLAPNTDTQYF
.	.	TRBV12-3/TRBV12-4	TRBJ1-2	TGTGCCAGCAGTTACGGCTACAGCTCGCATGGCTACACCTTC	CASSYGYSSHGYTF
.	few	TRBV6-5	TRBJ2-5	TGTGCCAGCAGTTACACGAAGCGAGAGACCCAGTACTTC	CASSYTKRETQYF
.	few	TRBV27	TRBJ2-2	TGTGCCAGCAGGCGGGTGGGGATTGACACCGGGGAGCTGTTTTTT	CASRRVGIDTGELFF
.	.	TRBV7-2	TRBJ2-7	TGTGCCAGCAGTGAACACGGGTTGGTGCAAGTCGAGCAGTACTTC	CASSEHGLVQVEQYF
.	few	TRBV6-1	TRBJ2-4	TGTGCCAGCTCGCGGGGCCCAAAAAACATTCAGTACTTC	CASSRGPKNIQYF
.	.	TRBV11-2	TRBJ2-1	TGTGCCAGCCGACGCTCACTCTACAATGAGCAGTTCTTC	CASRRSLYNEQFF
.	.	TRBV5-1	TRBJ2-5	TGCGCCAGCAGCTTAATCAAGGGTAGGGAGACCCAGTACTTC	CASSLIKGRETQYF
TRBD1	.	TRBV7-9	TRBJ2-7	TGTGCCAGAAGCTTAGGTTACAGGGGAGACGAGCAGTACTTC	CARSLGYRGDEQYF
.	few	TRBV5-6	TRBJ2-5	TGTGCCAGCAGCTTGATTGGGTGGGAGGACCTCACAGAGACCCAGTACTTC	CASSLIGWEDLTETQYF
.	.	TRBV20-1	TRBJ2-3	TGCAGTGCTAGTCAGGGGGACTACACAGATACGCAGTATTTT	CSASQGDYTDTQYF
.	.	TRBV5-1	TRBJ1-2	TGCGCCAGCAGCTTGGGAACCGACAGTGGCTACACCTTC	CASSLGTDSGYTF
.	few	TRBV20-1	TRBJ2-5	TGCAGTGCTAGAGTCATGCGGAGTGAGGTCCAAGAGACCCAGTACTTC	CSARVMRSEVQETQYF
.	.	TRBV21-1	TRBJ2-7	TGTGCCAGCAGCCATAGCGGGAGCCCCCCCTACGAGCAGTACTTC	CASSHSGSPPYEQYF